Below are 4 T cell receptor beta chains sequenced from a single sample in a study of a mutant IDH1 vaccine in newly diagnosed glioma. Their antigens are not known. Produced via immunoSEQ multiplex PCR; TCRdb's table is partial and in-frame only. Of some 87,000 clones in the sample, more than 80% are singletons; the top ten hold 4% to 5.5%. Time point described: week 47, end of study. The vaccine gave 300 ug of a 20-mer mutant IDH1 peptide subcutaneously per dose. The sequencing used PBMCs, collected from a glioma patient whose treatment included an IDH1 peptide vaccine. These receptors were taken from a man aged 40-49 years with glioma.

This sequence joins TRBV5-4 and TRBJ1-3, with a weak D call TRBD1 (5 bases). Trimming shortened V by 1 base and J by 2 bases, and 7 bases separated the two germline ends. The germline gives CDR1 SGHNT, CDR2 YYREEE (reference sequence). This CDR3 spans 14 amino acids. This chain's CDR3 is CASSLSTAGNTIYF. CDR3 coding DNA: TGTGCCAGCAGCTTGTCGACAGCTGGAAACACCATATATTTT.

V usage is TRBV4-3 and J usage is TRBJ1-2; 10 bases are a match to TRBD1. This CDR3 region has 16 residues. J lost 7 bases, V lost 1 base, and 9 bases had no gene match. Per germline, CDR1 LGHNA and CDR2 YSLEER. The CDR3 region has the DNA TGCGCCAGCAGCCAAGTAGGACAGGGGGATCTGGCTGGCTACACCTTC. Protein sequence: CASSQVGQGDLAGYTF.

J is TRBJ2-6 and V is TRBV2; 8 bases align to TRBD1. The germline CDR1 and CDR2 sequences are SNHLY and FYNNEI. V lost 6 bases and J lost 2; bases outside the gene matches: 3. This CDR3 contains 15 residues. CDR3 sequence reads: CASSETGAGANVLTF. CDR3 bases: TGTGCCAGCAGCGAGACAGGGGCTGGGGCCAACGTCCTGACTTTC. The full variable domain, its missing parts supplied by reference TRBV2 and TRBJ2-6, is EPEVTQTPSHQVTQMGQEVILRCVPISNHLYFYWYRQILGQKVEFLVSFYNNEISEKSEIFDDQFSVERPDGSNFTLKIRSTKLEDSAMYFCASSETGAGANVLTFGAGSRLTVL.

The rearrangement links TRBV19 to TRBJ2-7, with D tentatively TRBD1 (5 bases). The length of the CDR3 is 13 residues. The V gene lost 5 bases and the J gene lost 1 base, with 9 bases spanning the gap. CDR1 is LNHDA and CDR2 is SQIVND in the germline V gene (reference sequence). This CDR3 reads CASSVTASYEQYF. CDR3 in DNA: TGTGCCAGTAGTGTGACAGCTTCCTACGAGCAGTACTTC.